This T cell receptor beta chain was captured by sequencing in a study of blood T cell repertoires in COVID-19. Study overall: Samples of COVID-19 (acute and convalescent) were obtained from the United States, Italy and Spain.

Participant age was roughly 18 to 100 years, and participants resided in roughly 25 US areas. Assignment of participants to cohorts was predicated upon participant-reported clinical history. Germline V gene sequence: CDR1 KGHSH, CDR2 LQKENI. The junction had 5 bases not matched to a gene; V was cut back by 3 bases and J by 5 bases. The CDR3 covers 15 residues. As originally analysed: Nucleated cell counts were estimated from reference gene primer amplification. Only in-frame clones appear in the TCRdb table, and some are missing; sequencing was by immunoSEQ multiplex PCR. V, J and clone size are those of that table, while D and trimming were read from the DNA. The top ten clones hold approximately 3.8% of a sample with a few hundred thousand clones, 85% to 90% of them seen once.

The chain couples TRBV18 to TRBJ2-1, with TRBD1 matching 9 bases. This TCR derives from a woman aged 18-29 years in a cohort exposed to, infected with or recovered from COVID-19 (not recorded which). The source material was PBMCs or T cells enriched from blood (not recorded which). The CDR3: CASSPSTGGNNEQFF. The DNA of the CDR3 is TGTGCCAGCTCACCGTCGACAGGGGGAAACAATGAGCAGTTCTTC.